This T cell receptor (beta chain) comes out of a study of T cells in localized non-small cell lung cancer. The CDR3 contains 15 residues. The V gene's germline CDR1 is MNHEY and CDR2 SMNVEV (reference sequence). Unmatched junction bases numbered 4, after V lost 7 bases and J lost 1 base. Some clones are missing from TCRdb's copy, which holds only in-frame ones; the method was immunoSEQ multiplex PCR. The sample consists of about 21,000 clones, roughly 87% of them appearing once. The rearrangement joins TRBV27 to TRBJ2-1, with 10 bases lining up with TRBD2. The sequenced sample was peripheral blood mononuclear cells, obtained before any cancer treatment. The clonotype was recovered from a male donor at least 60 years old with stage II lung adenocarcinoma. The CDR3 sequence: CASKKREGSYNEQFF. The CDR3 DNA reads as TGTGCCAGCAAAAAGCGGGAGGGGTCCTACAATGAGCAGTTCTTC.